The 25 T cell receptor beta chains reported below all come from one sample, sequenced in a study of blood T cell repertoires in COVID-19. Some clones are missing from TCRdb's copy, which holds only in-frame ones; the method was immunoSEQ multiplex PCR. This sample has fewer than 250,000 clones, with about 83% found just once. The sequencing sample was made of peripheral blood. The receptors stem from a woman aged 50 to 60 with active or convalescent COVID-19.

V is TRBV3-1 (or the pseudogene TRBV3-2) and J is TRBJ2-7; TRBD1 matches 9 bases. With V trimmed by 4 bases and J by 6 bases, 10 bases remained unmatched. The CDR3 loop spans 15 amino acids. Per the germline V gene, CDR1 is LGHDT and CDR2 is YNNKEL (reference sequence). The CDR3 DNA follows: TGTGCCAGCAGCCTGACTTGGACAGGGGAGGGCGAGCAGTACTTC. It encodes CASSLTWTGEGEQYF.

The chain recombines TRBV10-2 with TRBJ2-3, with unresolved D. Trimming took off 0 bases at V and 11 bases at J, with 12 bases between the two ends. CDR1 is WSHSY and CDR2 is SAAADI in the germline V gene. The CDR3 contains 13 residues. The CDR3 sequence: CASSESTGKMQYF. CDR3 DNA: TGCGCCAGCAGTGAGTCGACTGGAAAGATGCAGTATTTT.

This clone came up once. The genes are TRBV10-2 and TRBJ1-4; D may be TRBD1 (6 bases). Per germline, CDR1 WSHSY and CDR2 SAAADI. The CDR3 loop spans 15 amino acids. Trimming took off 6 bases at V and 10 bases at J, with 21 bases between the two ends. CDR3 nucleotides: TGCGCCAGCAGAAACCTTAGACAGGCGGGAGGAAAACTGTTTTTT. Translating gives CASRNLRQAGGKLFF.

The V call is TRBV28, the J call TRBJ2-5; TRBD2 aligns across 9 bases. Germline loops: CDR1 MDHEN, CDR2 SYDVKM. The CDR3 length is 15 residues. The V gene end was trimmed by 5 bases and the J gene end by 5 bases; junction bases not matched to a gene: 9. The CDR3 sequence is CASSPAGGAGETQYF. CDR3 DNA: TGTGCCAGCAGTCCCGCGGGGGGGGCAGGCGAGACCCAGTACTTC.

CDR3 in DNA: TGTGCCAGCAGCTTATTGGGTCAGGGGAATTCACCCCTCCACTTT. Translation: CASSLLGQGNSPLHF. The chain combines TRBV7-2 with TRBJ1-6; D is perhaps TRBD1 (6 bases). The CDR3 consists of 15 residues. Germline CDR1 and CDR2: SGHTA and FQGNSA. The germline V and J ends were trimmed by 2 bases and 7 bases, with 12 bases remaining between them.

V gene TRBV28 combines with J gene TRBJ1-1; D is unclear. V was trimmed by 2 bases and J by 5 bases, leaving 6 bases between them. The CDR3 contains 12 residues. Germline-derived CDR1 and CDR2 are MDHEN and SYDVKM. CDR3 in DNA: TGTGCCAGCAGTTTAAGGGAGACTGAAGCTTTCTTT. This translates into CASSLRETEAFF.

The CDR3 is CASIPLAGLDNEQFF. The CDR3 DNA is TGCGCCAGCATCCCCCTAGCGGGACTGGACAATGAGCAGTTCTTC. The gene calls are TRBV5-1 and TRBJ2-1; 9 bases agree with TRBD2. The CDR3 length is 15 residues. Germline lookup yields CDR1 SGHRS and CDR2 YFSETQ. After removal of 6 bases from V and 5 bases from J, the junction contained 9 bases not matched to a gene.

V is TRBV29-1 and J is TRBJ1-4; TRBD1 aligns across 8 bases. The germline gives CDR1 SQVTM, CDR2 ANQGSEA. Trimming took 7 bases from V and 5 from J; bases not matched to a gene: 6. The CDR3 is 13 residues long. CDR3 coding DNA: TGCAGCGGATTGACAGGGGTAAATGAAAAACTGTTTTTT. Protein product: CSGLTGVNEKLFF.

This rearrangement joins TRBV15 to TRBJ1-6; D unresolved. The V end was cut by 5 bases, the J end by 7 bases, with 18 bases between. The CDR3 spans 16 residues. Germline lookup yields CDR1 LNHNV and CDR2 YYDKDF (reference sequence). CDR3 region: CATSGLTEPGNSPLHF. Written as DNA, the CDR3 is TGTGCCACCAGCGGACTTACAGAGCCGGGGAATTCACCCCTCCACTTT.

The chain couples TRBV27 to TRBJ1-2, with TRBD1 as a possible D gene (5 bases). The V end lost 6 bases, the J end lost 3 bases, and 14 bases lay between the germline ends. The germline V gene has CDR1 MNHEY and CDR2 SMNVEV (reference sequence). The CDR3 spans 14 residues. CDR3 sequence (DNA): TGTGCCAGCAGGCTTAATACAGGCCACTATGGCTACACCTTC. This sequence encodes CASRLNTGHYGYTF.

The chain employs TRBV10-3 and TRBJ1-2; D is undetermined. Germline CDR1 ENHRY, CDR2 SYGVKD. CDR3 size: 14 residues. Trimming pared 3 bases from V and 1 base from J, leaving 9 bases between. In DNA form, the CDR3 reads TGTGCCATCAGTGACATAGAAATTAACTATGGCTACACCTTC. Protein product: CAISDIEINYGYTF.

The chain combines TRBV11-2 with TRBJ1-4; 7 bases line up with TRBD1. Germline V lookup: CDR1 SGHAT, CDR2 FQNNGV. V lost 5 bases, J lost 3 bases, and 6 bases stayed unmatched. CDR3 size: 15 residues. The CDR3 region has the DNA TGTGCCAGCAGCCCCAGGGGGGCGGCTAATGAAAAACTGTTTTTT. Encoded protein: CASSPRGAANEKLFF. The entire variable domain, with the rest obtained from reference TRBV11-2 and TRBJ1-4, is as follows: EAGVAQSPRYKIIEKRQSVAFWCNPISGHATLYWYQQILGQGPKLLIQFQNNGVVDDSQLPKDRFSAERLKGVDSTLKIQPAKLEDSAVYLCASSPRGAANEKLFFGSGTQLSVL.

CDR3 sequence (DNA): TGTGCCAGCAGCTGGAGTGGCGGGCCCCAAGAGACCCAGTACTTC. It is translated as CASSWSGGPQETQYF. This chain uses TRBV5-6 with TRBJ2-5; perhaps TRBD2 as D (5 bases). Germline V gene data show CDR1 as SGHDT and CDR2 as YYEEEE. The CDR3 loop spans 15 amino acids. Trimming pared 3 bases from V and 1 base from J, leaving 13 bases between. The full variable domain, in which reference TRBV5-6 and TRBJ2-5 provide the parts outside the CDR3, is DAGVTQSPTHLIKTRGQQVTLRCSPKSGHDTVSWYQQALGQGPQFIFQYYEEEERQRGNFPDRFSGHQFPNYSSELNVNALLLGDSALYLCASSWSGGPQETQYFGPGTRLLVL.

This chain uses TRBV18 with TRBJ2-7, with TRBD1 matching over 9 bases. Losses at the gene ends were 3 bases for V and 7 bases for J; bases not matched to a gene: 1. The germline V gene has CDR1 KGHSH and CDR2 LQKENI. CDR3 length equals 12 residues. As DNA, the CDR3 is TGTGCCAGCTCACCGGGACAGGGAGAGCAGTACTTC. Its translation is CASSPGQGEQYF.

There are a few counts of this clone. The CDR3 loop is CASSRRQANYGYTF. The DNA for the CDR3 is TGTGCCAGCAGTCGACGACAAGCTAACTATGGCTACACCTTC. The J gene is TRBJ1-2, the V gene TRBV6-5; no definite D call. The CDR3 is made up of 14 amino acids. V was trimmed by 5 bases and J by 0 bases, leaving 10 bases between them. Germline CDR1 and CDR2: MNHEY and SVGAGI.

The rearrangement links TRBV28 to TRBJ2-7; maybe TRBD1 (6 bases). Trimming took off 2 bases at V and 1 base at J, with 18 bases between the two ends. This CDR3 comprises 17 residues. Germline CDR1 is MDHEN and CDR2 is SYDVKM. The CDR3 loop reads CASSLQGLRDTSYEQYF. DNA of the CDR3: TGTGCCAGCAGTTTACAAGGCCTCCGGGACACTTCCTACGAGCAGTACTTC.

CDR3 region: CATSAPGQGAGYGYTF. CDR3 sequence (DNA): TGTGCCACCAGTGCGCCGGGACAGGGGGCGGGATATGGCTACACCTTC. The gene calls are TRBV24-1 and TRBJ1-2; 12 nucleotides line up with TRBD1. Germline CDR1 is KGHDR and CDR2 is SFDVKD. The length of the CDR3 is 16 residues. V lost 5 bases, J lost 5 bases, and 8 bases stayed unmatched.

The genes are TRBV3-1 (or the pseudogene TRBV3-2) and TRBJ2-3; 8 bases are a match to TRBD1. Germline V lookup: CDR1 LGHDT, CDR2 YNNKEL (reference sequence). V lost 4 bases to trimming and J lost 4 bases; unmatched junction nucleotides: 10. This CDR3 is built from 16 residues. This chain's CDR3 is CASSRRQGTSSDTQYF. The DNA of the CDR3 is TGTGCCAGCAGCCGACGACAGGGGACTTCCTCAGATACGCAGTATTTT.

The chain has TRBV5-4 and TRBJ1-2, with a weak D call TRBD1 (6 bases). With 4 bases removed from V and 4 bases from J, the gap between germline ends came to 14 bases. This CDR3 contains 14 residues. Germline V gene data show CDR1 as SGHNT and CDR2 as YYREEE (reference sequence). The CDR3 here is CASSPRGWSYGYTF. CDR3 in DNA: TGTGCCAGCAGCCCCAGGGGATGGAGCTATGGCTACACCTTC.

Only one count was recorded for this clone. The chain has TRBV10-2 and TRBJ2-1, with D possibly matching TRBD2 (6 bases). V was pared by 4 bases and J by 7 bases, with 11 bases between. This CDR3 is built from 13 residues. Germline CDR1 is WSHSY and CDR2 is SAAADI. The CDR3 sequence is CASSAGVVNEQFF. DNA for the CDR3: TGCGCCAGCAGTGCGGGGGTGGTAAATGAGCAGTTCTTC.

This chain links TRBV10-1 with TRBJ2-1, with 8 bases aligning to TRBD2. J lost 5 bases, V lost 6 bases, and 9 bases had no gene match. CDR3 length equals 15 residues. The V gene's germline CDR1 is WNHNN and CDR2 SYGVQD (reference sequence). The CDR3 nucleotides are TGCGCCAGCAGCGCCCGGACTAGCAGCGACAATGAGCAGTTCTTC. It encodes CASSARTSSDNEQFF.

The genes are TRBV5-6 and TRBJ1-4; D remains unclear. CDR1 SGHDT and CDR2 YYEEEE come from the germline V gene. The V end was cut by 0 bases, the J end by 6 bases, with 6 bases between. This CDR3 contains 13 residues. The CDR3 sequence is CASSLGRDEKLFF. In DNA, the CDR3 is TGTGCCAGCAGCTTGGGCCGGGATGAAAAACTGTTTTTT. Full variable domain (outside the CDR3, taken from reference TRBV5-6 and TRBJ1-4): DAGVTQSPTHLIKTRGQQVTLRCSPKSGHDTVSWYQQALGQGPQFIFQYYEEEERQRGNFPDRFSGHQFPNYSSELNVNALLLGDSALYLCASSLGRDEKLFFGSGTQLSVL.

The chain recombines TRBV28 with TRBJ1-4; the match to TRBD1 covers 7 bases. The ends lost 10 bases at V and 3 bases at J; junction bases unmatched: 2. Germline V gene sequence: CDR1 MDHEN, CDR2 SYDVKM. CDR3 length: 12 residues. The CDR3 DNA is TGTGCCACCGGACAGGCTAATGAAAAACTGTTTTTT. Amino acids: CATGQANEKLFF.

Only one count was recorded for this clone. The rearrangement joins TRBV4-1 to TRBJ1-2; TRBD1 is a possible D gene (6 bases). The CDR3 sequence is 15 residues long. Germline V CDR1 and CDR2: MGHRA, YSYEKL. Deletions cut 5 bases from V and 4 bases from J, with 17 bases between. In DNA form, the CDR3 reads TGCGCCAGCAGCGAAAATCCAGGGGCAGCCTATGGCTACACCTTC. This gives the protein CASSENPGAAYGYTF.

The CDR3 region is CASSVSGDTEAFF. CDR3 nucleotides: TGTGCCAGCAGCGTCTCAGGGGACACTGAAGCTTTCTTT. This chain uses TRBV9 with TRBJ1-1, with D possibly TRBD1 on 6 matching bases. Germline CDR1 is SGDLS and CDR2 is YYNGEE. This CDR3 has 13 amino acids. Trimming removed 2 bases from V and 3 bases from J, with 8 bases in between.